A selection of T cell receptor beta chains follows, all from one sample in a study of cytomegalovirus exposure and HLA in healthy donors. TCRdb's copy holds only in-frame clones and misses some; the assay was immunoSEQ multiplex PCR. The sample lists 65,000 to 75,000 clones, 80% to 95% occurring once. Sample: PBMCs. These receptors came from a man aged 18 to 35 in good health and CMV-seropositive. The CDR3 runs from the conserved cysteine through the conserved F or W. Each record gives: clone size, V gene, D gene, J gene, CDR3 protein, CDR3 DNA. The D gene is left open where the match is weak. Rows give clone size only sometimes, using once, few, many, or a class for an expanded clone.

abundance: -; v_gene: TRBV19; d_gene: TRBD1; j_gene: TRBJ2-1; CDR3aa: CASSTGRDRPMDEQFF; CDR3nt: TGTGCCAGTAGTACAGGCCGGGACAGGCCGATGGATGAGCAGTTCTTC
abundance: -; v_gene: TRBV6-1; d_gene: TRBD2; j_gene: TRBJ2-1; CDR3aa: CASSEREVVGNEQFF; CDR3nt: TGTGCCAGCAGTGAGCGGGAGGTGGTGGGTAATGAGCAGTTCTTC
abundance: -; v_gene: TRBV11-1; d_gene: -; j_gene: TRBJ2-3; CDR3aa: CASSLPSPDTQYF; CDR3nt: TGTGCCAGCAGCTTGCCTAGTCCAGATACGCAGTATTTT
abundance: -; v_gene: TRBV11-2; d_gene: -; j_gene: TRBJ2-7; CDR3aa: CASSWTQIYEQYF; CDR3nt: TGTGCCAGCAGCTGGACACAAATATACGAGCAGTACTTC
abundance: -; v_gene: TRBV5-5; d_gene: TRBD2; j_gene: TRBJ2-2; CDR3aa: CASSWGLAGELVTGELFF; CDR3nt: TGTGCCAGCAGCTGGGGACTAGCGGGAGAATTGGTCACCGGGGAGCTGTTTTTT
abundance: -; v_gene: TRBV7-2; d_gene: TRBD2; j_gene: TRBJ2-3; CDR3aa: CASSSRTSGTPDTQYF; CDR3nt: TGTGCCAGCAGCTCGAGGACTAGCGGGACCCCAGATACGCAGTATTTT
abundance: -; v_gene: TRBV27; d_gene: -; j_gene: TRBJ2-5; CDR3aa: CASSFTSGAQETQYF; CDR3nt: TGTGCCAGCAGTTTCACGTCAGGGGCACAAGAGACCCAGTACTTC
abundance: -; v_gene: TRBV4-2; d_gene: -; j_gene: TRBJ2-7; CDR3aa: CASSQRSDSYEQYF; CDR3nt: TGTGCCAGCAGCCAACGTAGCGACTCCTACGAGCAGTACTTC
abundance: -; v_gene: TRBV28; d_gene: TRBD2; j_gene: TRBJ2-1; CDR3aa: CASTRSGSSYNEQFF; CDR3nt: TGTGCCAGCACCCGCAGCGGGAGCTCCTACAATGAGCAGTTCTTC
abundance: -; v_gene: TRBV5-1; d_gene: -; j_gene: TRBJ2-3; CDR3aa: CASSLEGFTDTQYF; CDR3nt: TGCGCCAGCAGCTTGGAGGGGTTCACAGATACGCAGTATTTT
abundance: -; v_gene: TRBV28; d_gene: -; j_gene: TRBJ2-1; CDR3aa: CASSYDYQFF; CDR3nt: TGTGCCAGCAGCTATGATTATCAGTTCTTC
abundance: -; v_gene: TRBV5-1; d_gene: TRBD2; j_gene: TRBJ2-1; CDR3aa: CASSFISGRGSNEQFF; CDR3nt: TGCGCCAGCAGCTTTATTAGCGGGAGAGGAAGCAATGAGCAGTTCTTC
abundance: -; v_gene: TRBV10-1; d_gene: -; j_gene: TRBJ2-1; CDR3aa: CASSESTRGRREFF; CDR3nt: TGCGCCAGCAGTGAGTCGACTCGGGGTCGGAGGGAGTTCTTC
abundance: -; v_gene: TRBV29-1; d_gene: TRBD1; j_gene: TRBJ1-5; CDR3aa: CSVATGEGQPQHF; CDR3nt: TGCAGCGTCGCCACAGGGGAAGGACAGCCCCAGCATTTT
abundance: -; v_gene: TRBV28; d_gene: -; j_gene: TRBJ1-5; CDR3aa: CASSGPRGQPQHF; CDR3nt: TGTGCCAGCAGTGGACCGAGGGGGCAGCCCCAGCATTTT
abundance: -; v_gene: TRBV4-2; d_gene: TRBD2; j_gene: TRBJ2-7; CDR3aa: CASSQDKGLAYEQYF; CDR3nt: TGTGCCAGCAGCCAAGACAAGGGACTAGCCTACGAGCAGTACTTC
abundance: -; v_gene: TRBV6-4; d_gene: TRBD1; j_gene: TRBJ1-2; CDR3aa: CASSDYRQGGGYTF; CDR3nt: TGTGCCAGCAGTGACTATAGACAGGGAGGCGGCTACACCTTC
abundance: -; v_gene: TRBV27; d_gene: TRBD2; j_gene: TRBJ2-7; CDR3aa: CASSSGAGFSYEQYF; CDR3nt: TGTGCCAGCAGTAGTGGAGCGGGGTTCTCCTACGAGCAGTACTTC
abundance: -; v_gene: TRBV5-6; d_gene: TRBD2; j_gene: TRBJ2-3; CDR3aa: CASSLSVLAHTDTQYF; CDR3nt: TGTGCCAGCAGCTTGTCTGTACTAGCGCACACAGATACGCAGTATTTT
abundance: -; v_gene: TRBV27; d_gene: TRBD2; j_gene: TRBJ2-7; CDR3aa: CASSLERGAYEQYF; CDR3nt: TGTGCCAGCAGTTTGGAACGGGGGGCCTACGAGCAGTACTTC
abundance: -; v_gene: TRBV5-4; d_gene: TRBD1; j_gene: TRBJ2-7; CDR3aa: CASTNRQGVREQYF; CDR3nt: TGTGCCAGCACCAATCGGCAGGGGGTACGCGAGCAGTACTTC
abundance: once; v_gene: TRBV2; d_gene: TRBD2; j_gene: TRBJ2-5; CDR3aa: CASSDVSGREETQYF; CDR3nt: TGTGCCAGCAGTGATGTTAGCGGGAGAGAAGAGACCCAGTACTTC
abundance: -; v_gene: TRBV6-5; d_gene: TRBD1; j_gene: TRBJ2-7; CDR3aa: CASSQTGFVAEQYF; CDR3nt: TGTGCCAGCAGTCAGACAGGGTTCGTTGCCGAGCAGTACTTC
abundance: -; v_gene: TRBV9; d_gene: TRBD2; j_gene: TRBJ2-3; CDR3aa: CASSVDPAGGSADTQYF; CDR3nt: TGTGCCAGCAGCGTAGACCCCGCGGGAGGGTCCGCAGATACGCAGTATTTT
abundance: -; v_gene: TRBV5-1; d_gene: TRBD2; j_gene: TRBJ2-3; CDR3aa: CASSLRLAGEADTQYF; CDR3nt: TGCGCCAGCAGCCTGAGGCTAGCGGGAGAGGCAGATACGCAGTATTTT